This T cell receptor beta chain appears in the sequencing data of a study of CD8 T cells in ankylosing spondylitis. Study results and caveats: Ankylosing spondylitis blood appeared to carry a characteristic TCR beta motif of under ten highly homologous variants. Within matched ankylosing spondylitis synovial fluid, disease-linked clones were reportedly significantly enriched.

As concerns this clonotype: What it binds is not known.

TCRdb re-derived calls from the 5' RACE reads in MiXCR, one entry per CDR3 protein. Counted here are 250,000 to 350,000 distinct CDR3 sequences, 8% occurring once; the ten biggest clones make up just over 14%. The receptor was derived from a male donor with ankylosing spondylitis. Sequencing input: blood, either unsorted or a sorted T cell fraction (not recorded which).

The CDR3 sequence: CASRKMNTGELFF. The CDR3 coding sequence is TGTGCCAGCAGAAAGATGAACACCGGGGAGCTGTTTTTT. The chain couples TRBV6-1 to TRBJ2-2; unclear D gene. Germline CDR1 reads MNHNS; CDR2 reads SASEGT. The V end was cut by 6 bases, the J end by 1 base, with 6 bases between. The CDR3 is 13 amino acids.